This entry lists 32 T cell receptor beta chains sequenced from one sample in a study of blood T cell repertoires in COVID-19. Sequenced by immunoSEQ multiplex PCR; TCRdb stores in-frame clones only, minus some. The sample lists fewer than 300,000 clones, about 87% occurring once. Sequencing was done on a sample of peripheral blood. These receptors were collected from a man in his 60s who had recovered from COVID-19.

The CDR3 spells CASSHRYEQYF. In nucleotides, the CDR3 is TGTGCCAGCAGCCATCGCTACGAGCAGTACTTC. The chain employs TRBV4-2 and TRBJ2-7; unclear D gene. The CDR3 length is 11 residues. V gave up 3 bases and J gave up 3 bases, with 3 bases separating them. Germline CDR1 LGHNA, CDR2 YNFKEQ.

This clone was detected a few times. Written as DNA, the CDR3 is TGCGCCAGCAGCTCGACAGGGCTACCATTAGCTAACTATGGCTACACCTTC. This sequence encodes CASSSTGLPLANYGYTF. The chain carries TRBV5-1 and TRBJ1-2, with 7 nucleotides matching TRBD1. Germline loops: CDR1 SGHRS, CDR2 YFSETQ. This CDR3 has 17 amino acids. The J segment lost 0 bases and the V segment lost 3 bases, leaving 11 bases of the junction unmatched. Variable domain in full (rest from reference TRBV5-1 and TRBJ1-2): KAGVTQTPRYLIKTRGQQVTLSCSPISGHRSVSWYQQTPGQGLQFLFEYFSETQRNKGNFPGRFSGRQFSNSRSEMNVSTLELGDSALYLCASSSTGLPLANYGYTFGSGTRLTVV.

The J gene is TRBJ1-5, the V gene TRBV7-6; D is ambiguous. The CDR3 has 16 amino acids. V was pared by 1 base and J by 0 bases, with 10 bases between. Germline loops: CDR1 SGHVS, CDR2 FNYEAQ. CDR3 in DNA: TGTGCCAGCAGCTTAGGCGGCAGTTATAGCAATCAGCCCCAGCATTTT. Amino acid sequence: CASSLGGSYSNQPQHF.

V and J are TRBV19 and TRBJ1-6; possibly TRBD1 for D (6 bases). CDR3 length: 15 amino acids. From germline, CDR1 is LNHDA and CDR2 SQIVND (reference sequence). V was trimmed by 5 bases and J by 6 bases, leaving 14 bases between them. In nucleotides, the CDR3 is TGTGCCAGTAGTGACCAGGGGAAGGTTAATTCACCCCTCCACTTT. Protein: CASSDQGKVNSPLHF.

The chain couples TRBV6-5 to TRBJ2-1; D might be TRBD2 (5 bases). V was clipped by 6 bases and J by 8 bases, with 11 bases between them. The CDR3 length is 12 residues. The germline CDR1 and CDR2 sequences are MNHEY and SVGAGI. CDR3 protein: CASSRTLDEQFF. In DNA form, the CDR3 reads TGTGCCAGCAGCCGGACTCTCGATGAGCAGTTCTTC.

The gene calls are TRBV9 and TRBJ2-5, with D unclear. V was pared by 3 bases and J by 5 bases, with 11 bases between. The CDR3 totals 13 residues. Looked up from germline, CDR1 is SGDLS and CDR2 is YYNGEE. The chain's CDR3 is CASSGSGGETQYF. The CDR3 coding sequence is TGTGCCAGCAGCGGGTCGGGTGGTGAGACCCAGTACTTC. The full variable domain, in which reference TRBV9 and TRBJ2-5 provide the parts outside the CDR3, is DSGVTQTPKHLITATGQRVTLRCSPRSGDLSVYWYQQSLDQGLQFLIQYYNGEERAKGNILERFSAQQFPDLHSELNLSSLELGDSALYFCASSGSGGETQYFGPGTRLLVL.

The chain is built from TRBV5-1 and TRBJ1-2; D is possibly TRBD1 (6 bases). The CDR3 spans 14 residues. The V and J ends lost 0 bases and 7 bases respectively, with 13 bases between them. The germline V gene has CDR1 SGHRS and CDR2 YFSETQ. CDR3 in amino acids: CASSLAPGQSGYTF. The CDR3 DNA is TGCGCCAGCAGCTTGGCACCTGGACAGTCTGGCTACACCTTC.

This clone was recorded only once. This chain links TRBV5-4 with TRBJ2-2, with 12 bases aligning to TRBD2. V was clipped by 4 bases and J by 2 bases; unmatched bases: 9. Looked up from germline, CDR1 is SGHNT and CDR2 is YYREEE (reference sequence). CDR3 length: 18 amino acids. Here the CDR3 DNA reads TGTGCCAGCAGCCCCGGACTAGCGGGGATTCCTAACACCGGGGAGCTGTTTTTT. It specifies CASSPGLAGIPNTGELFF.

This clone appeared a few times. This chain joins TRBV5-4 and TRBJ1-1; the match to TRBD1 covers 8 bases. The CDR3 has 18 residues. Germline V gene data show CDR1 as SGHNT and CDR2 as YYREEE (reference sequence). Trimming took 0 bases from V and 4 from J; bases not matched to a gene: 14. The CDR3 here is CASSLAAGAGGVGTEAFF. The DNA for the CDR3 is TGTGCCAGCAGCTTGGCGGCGGGAGCAGGGGGCGTTGGCACTGAAGCTTTCTTT.

The chain has TRBV9 and TRBJ2-5; 8 nucleotides align to TRBD1. Trimming at V came to 3 bases and at J to 2 bases, leaving 12 bases not matched to a gene. This CDR3 comprises 17 residues. Germline CDR1 is SGDLS and CDR2 is YYNGEE. The CDR3 bases are TGTGCCAGCAGCGGCAGGGGGCGTTCGCCGCAGCAAGAGACCCAGTACTTC. Encoded protein: CASSGRGRSPQQETQYF.

V usage is TRBV11-2 and J usage is TRBJ1-1; 7 nucleotides align to TRBD1. V was pared by 2 bases and J by 3 bases, with 6 bases of the junction left unmatched. Germline values: CDR1 SGHAT, CDR2 FQNNGV. This CDR3 is built from 15 residues. DNA of the CDR3: TGTGCCAGCAGCTTAACAGGGGTATCGGACACTGAAGCTTTCTTT. This sequence encodes CASSLTGVSDTEAFF.

This chain connects TRBV19 to TRBJ2-7; 9 bases are shared with TRBD1. The trim removed 3 bases at V and 2 bases at J, leaving 5 bases unmatched. The CDR3 covers 15 residues. Germline assignment: CDR1 LNHDA and CDR2 SQIVND (reference sequence). The DNA of the CDR3 is TGTGCCAGTAGTATCGGGACAGGGAGGCCCTACGAGCAGTACTTC. This translates into CASSIGTGRPYEQYF.

The chain uses TRBV27 and TRBJ1-1, with a possible D match to TRBD1 (6 bases). The germline V gene has CDR1 MNHEY and CDR2 SMNVEV (reference sequence). V lost 1 base to trimming and J lost 11 bases, with 14 bases between them. There are 13 residues in the CDR3. The CDR3 DNA is TGTGCCAGCAGTTTATTGGCGGCAGGGGTCGCTTTCTTT. Encoded protein: CASSLLAAGVAFF.

CDR3 nucleotide sequence: TGTGCCAGCAGCTCACAGGGGACGCAGTACTTC. This codes for CASSSQGTQYF. V gene TRBV6-5 combines with J gene TRBJ2-7; 7 positions agree with TRBD1. This CDR3 has 11 residues. Unmatched junction bases numbered 5, after V lost 6 bases and J lost 9 bases. The V gene's germline CDR1 is MNHEY and CDR2 SVGAGI.

The chain carries TRBV5-6 and TRBJ1-5, with no clear D. Trimming removed 0 bases at V and 7 bases at J, with 11 bases between. The length of the CDR3 is 14 residues. CDR1 is SGHDT, CDR2 YYEEEE, per germline. This CDR3 reads CASSLDGVAQPQHF. Here the CDR3 DNA reads TGTGCCAGCAGCTTGGATGGGGTAGCGCAGCCCCAGCATTTT.

V usage is TRBV6-5 and J usage is TRBJ1-4, with D possibly matching TRBD1 (5 bases). This CDR3 comprises 15 residues. Germline CDR1 and CDR2: MNHEY and SVGAGI. With 2 bases removed from V and 4 bases from J, the gap between germline ends came to 11 bases. The CDR3 is CASSYRGLLNEKLFF. Written as DNA, the CDR3 is TGTGCCAGCAGTTACAGGGGCCTACTTAATGAAAAACTGTTTTTT.

The rearrangement joins TRBV9 to TRBJ1-2, with D possibly matching TRBD1 (6 bases). V shed 0 bases and J shed 5 bases, with 14 bases lying between them. CDR3 size: 15 residues. The germline gives CDR1 SGDLS, CDR2 YYNGEE. The CDR3 nucleotides read TGTGCCAGCAGCGTAGAGGGGGACGGTGGATATGGCTACACCTTC. Translated: CASSVEGDGGYGYTF.

This clone has a single count. The chain joins TRBV7-9 to TRBJ1-6; perhaps TRBD1 as D (6 bases). This CDR3 is built from 15 residues. CDR1 and CDR2 from the germline V gene are SEHNR and FQNEAQ (reference sequence). The V and J ends lost 1 base and 9 bases respectively, with 13 bases between them. The CDR3 is CASSLVGARGSPLHF. Here the CDR3 DNA reads TGTGCCAGCAGCTTAGTGGGGGCACGCGGTTCACCCCTCCACTTT.

CDR3 loop: CASSPQGGDNEQFF. DNA of the CDR3: TGTGCCAGCTCACCGCAGGGTGGGGACAATGAGCAGTTCTTC. The chain couples TRBV18 to TRBJ2-1, with a tentative D call TRBD1 (5 bases). CDR3 length: 14 residues. The V end was cut by 3 bases, the J end by 5 bases, with 11 bases between. CDR1 and CDR2 from the germline V gene are KGHSH and LQKENI.

V gene TRBV5-1 combines with J gene TRBJ2-1; TRBD1 might be the D (5 bases). The CDR3 runs to 14 residues. Germline values: CDR1 SGHRS, CDR2 YFSETQ. Deletions cut 4 bases from V and 6 bases from J, with 14 bases between. Here the CDR3 reads CASSPLAGPNEQFF. DNA for the CDR3: TGCGCCAGCAGCCCATTAGCAGGGCCCAATGAGCAGTTCTTC. The variable domain in full, with the rest retrieved from reference TRBV5-1 and TRBJ2-1, is KAGVTQTPRYLIKTRGQQVTLSCSPISGHRSVSWYQQTPGQGLQFLFEYFSETQRNKGNFPGRFSGRQFSNSRSEMNVSTLELGDSALYLCASSPLAGPNEQFFGPGTRLTVL.

The V gene is TRBV4-2, the J gene TRBJ2-5, with TRBD1 matching over 8 bases. V lost 0 bases, J lost 4 bases, and 7 bases stayed unmatched. This CDR3 is built from 16 residues. Germline CDR1 is LGHNA and CDR2 is YNFKEQ. The CDR3 here is CASSQDPTGGGETQYF. The CDR3 DNA sequence: TGTGCCAGCAGCCAAGATCCCACAGGGGGAGGAGAGACCCAGTACTTC.

This clone was recorded once. The rearrangement links TRBV10-3 to TRBJ1-1; no clear D. Germline assignment: CDR1 ENHRY and CDR2 SYGVKD. CDR3 length: 15 residues. Trimming left V 2 bases short and J 1 base short, with 11 bases between. The CDR3 nucleotides read TGTGCCATCAGTGAGCCCCCGGCTAGGAACACTGAAGCTTTCTTT. Protein sequence: CAISEPPARNTEAFF.

This chain's CDR3 is CASKRDGPYEQYF. The DNA for the CDR3 is TGTGCCAGCAAGCGGGACGGACCCTACGAGCAGTACTTC. The chain employs TRBV6-5 and TRBJ2-7; 7 nucleotides align to TRBD2. The trim removed 7 bases at V and 2 bases at J, leaving 5 bases unmatched. Germline values: CDR1 MNHEY, CDR2 SVGAGI. This CDR3 has 13 amino acids.

V is TRBV6-2 or TRBV6-3 and J is TRBJ2-3; 8 nucleotides match TRBD2. This CDR3 comprises 17 residues. Germline lookup yields CDR1 MNHEY and CDR2 SVGEGT. V dropped 2 bases and J dropped 2; count of bases not matched to a gene: 9. Here the CDR3 DNA reads TGTGCCAGCAGTTACCGGTTTCTAGCGGGCTCCACAGATACGCAGTATTTT. Translation: CASSYRFLAGSTDTQYF.

This clone was seen a few times. The chain recombines TRBV5-5 with TRBJ1-1; D gene unclear. Per the germline V gene, CDR1 is SGHKS and CDR2 is YYEKEE (reference sequence). V was clipped by 4 bases and J by 8 bases, with 9 bases between them. The CDR3 totals 11 residues. The CDR3 DNA sequence: TGTGCCAGCAGCACCCGACTGGAAGCTTTCTTT. Its translation: CASSTRLEAFF.

In DNA, the CDR3 is TGTGCCAGCAGCCAAGACAGGGGGGACACCTCGTTCTTC. This sequence encodes CASSQDRGDTSFF. This chain joins TRBV3-1 (or the pseudogene TRBV3-2) and TRBJ2-1; D possibly corresponds to TRBD1 (7 bases). The germline V and J ends were trimmed by 0 bases and 15 bases, with 15 bases remaining between them. The CDR3 has 13 amino acids. Germline V CDR1 and CDR2: LGHDT, YNNKEL (reference sequence).

Only one count was recorded for this clone. The rearrangement joins TRBV3-1 (or the pseudogene TRBV3-2) to TRBJ2-7; possible D gene TRBD1, 6 bases. Trimming took off 5 bases at V and 1 base at J, with 9 bases between the two ends. Germline V gene data show CDR1 as LGHDT and CDR2 as YNNKEL (reference sequence). The CDR3 has 13 residues. CDR3 nucleotide sequence: TGTGCCAGCAGCAGACAGGTTTCCTACGAGCAGTACTTC. This gives the protein CASSRQVSYEQYF.

This chain connects TRBV27 to TRBJ1-1; perhaps TRBD1 as D (5 bases). The CDR3 has 14 amino acids. V was clipped by 5 bases and J by 10 bases, with 20 bases between them. Germline loops: CDR1 MNHEY, CDR2 SMNVEV (reference sequence). CDR3: CASSLSWAGGGAFF. The CDR3 DNA reads as TGTGCCAGCAGTCTCTCTTGGGCCGGGGGGGGAGCTTTCTTT.

This chain joins TRBV7-8 and TRBJ2-5; D may be TRBD1 (6 bases). This CDR3 has 14 amino acids. The germline V gene encodes CDR1 SGHVS and CDR2 FQNEAQ. The V and J ends lost 3 bases and 3 bases respectively, with 11 bases between them. The chain's CDR3 is CASSLGAAEETQYF. The CDR3 DNA follows: TGTGCCAGCAGCTTGGGGGCGGCGGAAGAGACCCAGTACTTC.

The genes are TRBV9 and TRBJ1-3; 9 bases are shared with TRBD1. This CDR3 is 15 amino acids long. V gave up 4 bases and J gave up 4 bases; unmatched junction bases: 6. From germline, CDR1 is SGDLS and CDR2 YYNGEE. The DNA for the CDR3 is TGTGCCAGCAGCCTAGTACAGGGGGCAGGAAACACCATATATTTT. This gives the protein CASSLVQGAGNTIYF.

This clone was counted a single time. The V and J genes are TRBV18 and TRBJ1-3, with no clear D. Germline V lookup: CDR1 KGHSH, CDR2 LQKENI. Trimming shortened V by 0 bases and J by 0 bases, and 9 bases separated the two germline ends. CDR3 length: 16 amino acids. The CDR3 DNA reads TGTGCCAGCTCACCACCGGGGAGACGCTCTGGAAACACCATATATTTT. Translating it yields CASSPPGRRSGNTIYF.

V is TRBV2 and J is TRBJ2-7; D is unclear. CDR1 and CDR2 from the germline V gene are SNHLY and FYNNEI. Between the trimmed V and J ends, which lost 3 bases and 2 bases, there was a span of 11 bases. CDR3 length equals 14 residues. CDR3: CASSDRVPTYEQYF. DNA for the CDR3: TGTGCCAGCAGTGACCGGGTCCCAACCTACGAGCAGTACTTC.